Each of the 31 T cell receptor beta chains below was sequenced from the same sample in a study of human T cells and chemical hapten exposure. This sample's time point: patch test 2, 6 weeks after DPC sensitization. The treatment was: therapeutic diphenylcyclopropenone sensitization with weekly scalp DPC. TCRdb used MiXCR to reprocess the RACE reads, holding one entry per CDR3 protein. The repertoire holds 35,000 to 45,000 distinct CDR3 sequences, with just under 9% as singletons. Material: whole blood, obtained in connection with sensitization to the hapten diphenylcyclopropenone (DPC). The receptors here all came from a woman between 35 and 50 years old with alopecia areata. Some clones in this sample may be carry-over from other donors' samples.

This clonotype was seen at least ten times. The chain has TRBV9 and TRBJ1-1; 8 bases are a match to TRBD1. V was clipped by 0 bases and J by 0 bases; unmatched bases: 7. CDR1 is SGDLS, CDR2 YYNGEE, per germline. The CDR3 runs to 17 residues. CDR3 amino acids: CASSVAAGGPMNTEAFF. In nucleotides, the CDR3 is TGTGCCAGCAGCGTAGCGGCAGGGGGCCCCATGAACACTGAAGCTTTCTTT.

This clonotype was detected only once. For the CDR3, the DNA is TGTGCCAGCAGTGGCAGGGGCCAAAATGAGCAGTTCTTC. It translates to CASSGRGQNEQFF. This chain connects TRBV2 to TRBJ2-1, with D perhaps matching TRBD1 (6 bases). V lost 4 bases, J lost 7 bases, and 11 bases lay in between. Germline V gene lookup returns CDR1 SNHLY and CDR2 FYNNEI. This CDR3 is built from 13 residues. The variable domain in full, completed from reference TRBV2 and TRBJ2-1, reads EPEVTQTPSHQVTQMGQEVILRCVPISNHLYFYWYRQILGQKVEFLVSFYNNEISEKSEIFDDQFSVERPDGSNFTLKIRSTKLEDSAMYFCASSGRGQNEQFFGPGTRLTVL.

Comments on this clonotype: Just one base apart from a much larger clone, this may be a read error. The chain uses TRBV10-3 and TRBJ1-1, with 8 bases identical to TRBD1. The V gene's germline CDR1 is ENHRY and CDR2 SYGVKD. The CDR3 totals 14 residues. The CDR3 DNA reads as TGTACCATCGGCTCGACAGGGGCGGACACTGAAGCTTTCTTT. Translated: CTIGSTGADTEAFF.

This clonotype was observed many times. V is TRBV6-1 and J is TRBJ2-3; D might be TRBD2 (5 bases). In germline, CDR1 is MNHNS, CDR2 SASEGT. The germline V and J ends were trimmed by 2 bases and 0 bases, with 9 bases remaining between them. CDR3 length: 15 residues. The DNA for the CDR3 is TGTGCCAGCAGTGAAAGGTCGGGGAGCACAGATACGCAGTATTTT. Its translation: CASSERSGSTDTQYF.

This clonotype was detected many times. V gene TRBV5-1 combines with J gene TRBJ2-7; TRBD1 aligns across 8 bases. The CDR3 covers 14 residues. V lost 4 bases to trimming and J lost 5 bases; unmatched junction nucleotides: 8. Per germline, CDR1 SGHRS and CDR2 YFSETQ. The CDR3 DNA follows: TGCGCCAGCAGCCCTTGGACAGGGTCGAACGAGCAGTACTTC. It translates to CASSPWTGSNEQYF.

There are many counts of this clonotype. This rearrangement joins TRBV11-1 to TRBJ1-1, with D possibly TRBD1 on 5 matching bases. The CDR3 has 14 residues. The V and J ends lost 6 bases and 7 bases respectively, with 18 bases between them. Per germline, CDR1 SGHAT and CDR2 FQDESV (reference sequence). The CDR3 is CASRLSSGLGEAFF. As DNA, the CDR3 is TGTGCCAGCAGGCTATCATCAGGGCTTGGTGAAGCTTTCTTT. Drawing the rest from reference TRBV11-1 and TRBJ1-1, the complete variable domain is EAEVAQSPRYKITEKSQAVAFWCDPISGHATLYWYRQILGQGPELLVQFQDESVVDDSQLPKDRFSAERLKGVDSTLKIQPAELGDSAMYLCASRLSSGLGEAFFGQGTRLTVV.

Worth noting for this clonotype: It may be a read error: a sequence one base away is much more abundant. The CDR3 DNA reads as TGCGCCAGCAGCGCTTGGACAGGGTCGAACGAGCAGTACTTC. It translates to CASSAWTGSNEQYF. V gene TRBV5-1 combines with J gene TRBJ2-7; 8 bases match TRBD1. The germline V gene has CDR1 SGHRS and CDR2 YFSETQ. The CDR3 extends over 14 amino acids. Trimming cost V 4 bases and J 5 bases; bases outside gene matches: 8. Full variable domain (outside the CDR3, taken from reference TRBV5-1 and TRBJ2-7): KAGVTQTPRYLIKTRGQQVTLSCSPISGHRSVSWYQQTPGQGLQFLFEYFSETQRNKGNFPGRFSGRQFSNSRSEMNVSTLELGDSALYLCASSAWTGSNEQYFGPGTRLTVT.

This clonotype showed up many times. The chain recombines TRBV12-5 with TRBJ2-2; D may be TRBD1 (6 bases). V was cut by 5 bases and J by 2 bases, with 18 bases left in between. Germline V gene sequence: CDR1 LGHNT, CDR2 FRNRAP. The CDR3 has 17 residues. CDR3 region: CASGPRPHRVNTGELFF. As DNA, the CDR3 is TGTGCTAGTGGTCCCCGCCCGCACAGGGTAAACACCGGGGAGCTGTTTTTT.

This clonotype was counted at least ten times. The chain has TRBV11-2 and TRBJ2-1; no clear D. This CDR3 has 15 amino acids. Germline V lookup: CDR1 SGHAT, CDR2 FQNNGV. V was shortened by 1 base and J by 1 base, with 8 bases between the two germline ends. The CDR3 region has the DNA TGTGCCAGCAGCTTAGGGGCGAGTTCCTACAATGAGCAGTTCTTC. Its protein is CASSLGASSYNEQFF.

This clonotype was seen a single time. V and J are TRBV7-2 and TRBJ1-6; TRBD1 matches at 7 bases. Per the germline V gene, CDR1 is SGHTA and CDR2 is FQGNSA. This CDR3 region has 13 residues. The ends lost 7 bases at V and 9 bases at J; junction bases unmatched: 6. CDR3 DNA sequence: TGTGCCAGCAAGTCTCAGGGGGGTTCACCCCTCCACTTT. Its translation is CASKSQGGSPLHF.

Ten or more counts support this clonotype. V gene TRBV12-3 or TRBV12-4 combines with J gene TRBJ2-3; 13 nucleotides agree with TRBD2. With 6 bases clipped from V and 3 bases from J, the junction kept 6 bases outside the gene matches. CDR3 length: 16 amino acids. The CDR3: CASSLTSGGATDTQYF. Here the CDR3 DNA reads TGTGCCAGCAGCCTAACTAGCGGGGGGGCAACAGATACGCAGTATTTT.

This clonotype was picked up many times. CDR3 sequence: CASSSPSGAVPQETQYF. The CDR3 DNA sequence: TGTGCCAGCAGTTCACCTAGCGGGGCAGTCCCGCAAGAGACCCAGTACTTC. This chain joins TRBV12-3 or TRBV12-4 and TRBJ2-5; 9 positions agree with TRBD2. The CDR3 has 17 residues. The J segment lost 2 bases and the V segment lost 4 bases, leaving 11 bases of the junction unmatched.

This clonotype was recorded a few times. The chain recombines TRBV3-1 with TRBJ2-7; D gene unclear. The CDR3 extends over 13 amino acids. V was cut by 4 bases and J by 5 bases, with 12 bases left in between. Per the germline V gene, CDR1 is LGHDT and CDR2 is YNNKEL (reference sequence). CDR3 loop: CASSPENAHEQYF. The DNA of the CDR3 is TGTGCCAGCAGCCCCGAAAACGCCCACGAGCAGTACTTC.

Note on this clonotype: A much more abundant neighbour one base away suggests this may be a read error. This chain links TRBV2 with TRBJ2-7, with D possibly being TRBD2 (5 bases). Germline V gene lookup returns CDR1 SNHLY and CDR2 FYNNEI. The CDR3 spans 14 residues. Trimming shortened V by 5 bases and J by 3 bases, and 14 bases separated the two germline ends. Written as DNA, the CDR3 is TGTGCCAGCAGTTATACACCGGGATACTACGAGCAGTACTTC. Protein: CASSYTPGYYEQYF.

Many counts were recorded for this clonotype. V is TRBV12-3 or TRBV12-4 and J is TRBJ1-1; D is perhaps TRBD1 (5 bases). The CDR3 has 13 amino acids. The V end lost 3 bases, the J end lost 2 bases, and 7 bases lay between the germline ends. The CDR3 DNA follows: TGTGCCAGCAGTTTTCAGGGAAACACTGAAGCTTTCTTT. Its translation is CASSFQGNTEAFF.

This clonotype occurred a few times. The CDR3 spells CASIPTQRGEQYF. CDR3 nucleotides: TGTGCCAGCATCCCGACTCAGCGGGGCGAGCAGTACTTC. This chain joins TRBV2 and TRBJ2-7; 7 bases line up with TRBD2. The CDR3 has 13 amino acids. Per the germline V gene, CDR1 is SNHLY and CDR2 is FYNNEI. J gave up 6 bases and V 7 bases, and 9 bases lay outside the gene matches.

The genes are TRBV15 and TRBJ2-6; possible D gene TRBD1, 5 bases. The V and J ends lost 3 bases and 0 bases respectively, with 6 bases between them. There are 15 residues in the CDR3. The germline V gene has CDR1 LNHNV and CDR2 YYDKDF (reference sequence). The CDR3 sequence is CATSSRDSGANVLTF. The DNA of the CDR3 is TGTGCCACCAGCAGCAGGGACTCTGGGGCCAACGTCCTGACTTTC.

At least ten counts were recorded for this clonotype. This chain uses TRBV4-2 with TRBJ2-2; possibly TRBD2 for D (5 bases). Germline values: CDR1 LGHNA, CDR2 YNFKEQ. The germline V and J ends were trimmed by 3 bases and 3 bases, with 14 bases remaining between them. The CDR3 contains 16 residues. The CDR3 bases are TGTGCCAGCAGCCACGAAAGGACGGACTACACCGGGGAGCTGTTTTTT. It encodes CASSHERTDYTGELFF.

This clonotype showed up many times. The V gene is TRBV4-1, the J gene TRBJ2-1, with 9 bases fitting TRBD2. V gave up 10 bases and J gave up 6 bases; unmatched junction bases: 10. The CDR3 length is 14 residues. The V gene's germline CDR1 is MGHRA and CDR2 YSYEKL. Here the CDR3 reads CATGNSGGPNEQFF. DNA of the CDR3: TGCGCCACCGGGAATAGCGGGGGACCCAATGAGCAGTTCTTC.

This clonotype has just a few counts. This chain uses TRBV6-2 or TRBV6-3 with TRBJ2-2; tentatively, D is TRBD1 or TRBD2 (5 bases each). CDR1 MNHEY and CDR2 SVGEGT come from the germline V gene. The CDR3 runs to 15 residues. V lost 5 bases, J lost 6 bases, and 16 bases lay in between. CDR3 protein: CASSPGTQSSGELFF. The CDR3 nucleotides read TGTGCCAGCAGTCCTGGGACGCAGTCATCCGGGGAGCTGTTTTTT.

This clonotype was seen only a few times. The chain couples TRBV12-3 or TRBV12-4 to TRBJ1-6, with D possibly TRBD1 on 5 matching bases. Between the trimmed V and J ends, which lost 5 bases and 8 bases, there was a span of 19 bases. CDR3 length: 16 amino acids. CDR3 DNA: TGTGCCAGCAGTAGACTCGTTGGGCAGGGAGATTCACCCCTCCACTTT. Translation gives CASSRLVGQGDSPLHF.

The sample holds many counts of this clonotype. J is TRBJ2-7 and V is TRBV29-1; 8 positions agree with TRBD1. V was pared by 4 bases and J by 6 bases, with 5 bases of the junction left unmatched. The CDR3 length is 12 residues. The germline CDR1 and CDR2 sequences are SQVTM and ANQGSEA. The CDR3 DNA sequence: TGCAGCGTTGGGCAGGGGGCTGGCGAGCAGTACTTC. It specifies CSVGQGAGEQYF.

This clonotype showed up just a few times. The chain couples TRBV4-2 to TRBJ2-1, with no clear D. V was clipped by 0 bases and J by 2 bases, with 11 bases between them. Germline CDR1 LGHNA, CDR2 YNFKEQ. This CDR3 is 16 amino acids long. This CDR3 is CASSQEWVGAYNEQFF. DNA of the CDR3: TGTGCCAGCAGCCAAGAATGGGTCGGAGCCTACAATGAGCAGTTCTTC.

Many counts were recorded for this clonotype. This chain links TRBV10-3 with TRBJ1-3, with a tentative D call TRBD1 (5 bases). The CDR3 runs to 17 residues. V shed 3 bases and J shed 0 bases, with 15 bases lying between them. Germline values: CDR1 ENHRY, CDR2 SYGVKD. In nucleotides, the CDR3 is TGTGCCATCAGTGAAGCTCCCGACAGAGCCTCTGGAAACACCATATATTTT. It encodes CAISEAPDRASGNTIYF.

The chain carries TRBV6-6 and TRBJ2-3, with 8 bases fitting TRBD1. The CDR3 totals 18 residues. V was clipped by 6 bases and J by 0 bases; unmatched bases: 14. Germline CDR1 reads MNHNY; CDR2 reads SVGAGI (reference sequence). The CDR3 loop is CASRTSPTGGASTDTQYF. As DNA, the CDR3 is TGTGCCAGCAGAACAAGCCCCACAGGGGGTGCTAGCACAGATACGCAGTATTTT.

The J gene is TRBJ1-4, the V gene TRBV12-3 or TRBV12-4; D gene uncertain. The CDR3 has 13 residues. The V gene lost 6 bases and the J gene lost 8 bases, with 13 bases spanning the gap. The CDR3 bases are TGTGCCAGCAGCCCGGACGGGAGAGAAAAACTGTTTTTT. Encoded protein: CASSPDGREKLFF.

The gene calls are TRBV20-1 and TRBJ1-1; D is perhaps TRBD1 (5 bases). The CDR3 is 16 residues long. V was trimmed by 6 bases and J by 0 bases, leaving 20 bases between them. From germline, CDR1 is DFQATT and CDR2 SNEGSKA (reference sequence). The CDR3 region has the DNA TGCAGTGCGCCCATCGCGGGGGTGACGGTGAACACTGAAGCTTTCTTT. Amino acids: CSAPIAGVTVNTEAFF.

The rearrangement joins TRBV5-5 to TRBJ2-1, with a weak D call TRBD2 (7 bases). Trimming pared 6 bases from V and 6 bases from J, leaving 28 bases between. Germline V gene data show CDR1 as SGHKS and CDR2 as YYEKEE (reference sequence). This CDR3 has 18 residues. The CDR3 DNA reads as TGTGCCAGCATAGGGGGAGCGGATCCAGCGGGAACCCCCAATGAGCAGTTCTTC. Translated, it gives CASIGGADPAGTPNEQFF.

This clonotype is categorized as medium-sized. This chain links TRBV27 with TRBJ1-5; D gene unclear. Trimming left V 1 base short and J 9 bases short, with 7 bases between. The CDR3 is 12 amino acids. Germline CDR1 is MNHEY and CDR2 is SMNVEV (reference sequence). As DNA, the CDR3 is TGTGCCAGCAGTTTATTGAAGGGGCCCCAGCATTTT. This gives the protein CASSLLKGPQHF.

The genes are TRBV7-3 and TRBJ2-5; 15 bases fit TRBD2. This CDR3 has 16 residues. CDR1 and CDR2 (germline): SGHTA, FQGTGA. The V segment lost 5 bases and the J segment 6 bases; nucleotides outside the gene matches: 7. CDR3 loop: CASSPGLAGGQKTQYF. The CDR3 coding sequence is TGTGCCAGCAGCCCCGGACTAGCGGGGGGGCAGAAGACCCAGTACTTC.

This clonotype was seen only once. The chain's CDR3 is CASSSIAGGLSEQFF. CDR3 coding DNA: TGTGCCAGCAGTTCCATAGCGGGAGGGCTAAGTGAGCAGTTCTTC. The V and J genes are TRBV12-3 or TRBV12-4 and TRBJ2-1; 11 bases are shared with TRBD2. The length of the CDR3 is 15 residues. Losses at the gene ends were 4 bases for V and 9 bases for J; bases not matched to a gene: 8.